This T cell receptor beta chain was retrieved from a study of T cells in Graves' hyperthyroidism and ophthalmopathy. Study information: Sampling of peripheral blood happened at initial diagnosis, prior to any treatment. Overall study results and limits: Peripheral blood also featured most of the thyroid clonotypes expanded above 0.001.

The germline V gene has CDR1 MNHEY and CDR2 SVGEGT. The V and J ends lost 4 bases and 3 bases respectively, with 18 bases between them. This CDR3 comprises 17 residues. Note on this clonotype: Its antigen is unidentified.

From RNA transcripts, TCR beta CDR3 regions were amplified. RT-PCR in the first round (using the HTBI primer set) targeted the TCR CDR3. TCRdb itself ran the multiplex PCR reads through MiXCR, one entry per CDR3 protein. The table lists approximately 590,000 distinct CDR3 sequences, roughly 14% of them singletons. The specimen was blood. This chain joins TRBV6-2 or TRBV6-3 and TRBJ1-4; D remains ambiguous. This TCR came from a woman in her twenties or thirties with Graves' hyperthyroidism. The CDR3, as DNA: TGTGCCAGCAGTTCCACTTTTGGATCGCGGGCTAATGAAAAACTGTTTTTT. Its protein is CASSSTFGSRANEKLFF.